This is a list of T cell receptor beta chains from one sample in a study of shared T cell receptors in the human thymus. Method: immunoSEQ multiplex PCR; TCRdb's copy keeps in-frame clones and lacks some. The data show hundreds of thousands of clones, with around 87% seen just once and 0.009% to 0.0095% held by the top ten. These same data were also listed under a study on human thymus T cells.

The specimen sequenced was thymocytes. These receptors were obtained from a boy under two years old with a congenital heart defect. The CDR3 runs from the conserved cysteine through the conserved F or W. A D gene is named only where the DNA matches it firmly. Clone size is stated in some rows and not others, as once, few, many or a class when expanded.

>TRBJ2-3|TRBV6-6|NA|NA
TGTGCCAGCTCAACACGGGAGCCAGATACGCAGTATTTT
CASSTREPDTQYF
>TRBJ1-4|TRBV4-3|TRBD1|NA
TGCGCCAGCAGCCAAGACTTGGACAGGGGAGGGAAGGAAAATGAAAAACTGTTTTTT
CASSQDLDRGGKENEKLFF
>TRBJ2-1|TRBV27|TRBD2|NA
TGTGCCAGCAGTTTTACGGCAGCGGGAGGGCCCTACAATGAGCAGTTCTTC
CASSFTAAGGPYNEQFF
>TRBJ2-1|TRBV30|TRBD1|NA
TGTGCCTGGAGTGCCTACCGGGACAGGGATCTCAATGAGCAGTTCTTC
CAWSAYRDRDLNEQFF
>TRBJ2-5|TRBV18|TRBD2|NA
TGTGCCAGCTCACCCGGACGGGGAGGGGAGACCCAGTACTTC
CASSPGRGGETQYF
>TRBJ2-3|TRBV29-1|NA|NA
TGCAGCGTTTTAGGGGTTAGCACAGATACGCAGTATTTT
CSVLGVSTDTQYF
>TRBJ2-7|TRBV30|TRBD2|NA
TGTGCCTGCGCCTTCGGGACTAGCGGGAAAGAAGAGCAGTACTTC
CACAFGTSGKEEQYF
>TRBJ2-3|TRBV7-6|TRBD1|few
TGTGCCAGCAGCAACCCGGACAGGAGAGGGACAGATACGCAGTATTTT
CASSNPDRRGTDTQYF
>TRBJ2-7|TRBV6-1|TRBD1|NA
TGTGCCAGCAGTGCCGGAGAGGGGGCCTCCTACGAGCAGTACTTC
CASSAGEGASYEQYF
>TRBJ1-5|TRBV28|NA|few
TGTGCCAGCAGACCTTCCGGACGGATCCGGGGGCAGCCCCAGCATTTT
CASRPSGRIRGQPQHF
>TRBJ1-4|TRBV19|TRBD1|few
TGTGCCAGTAGTATAGATCTACGGGGACAGGATCCCCAAAAACTGTTTTTT
CASSIDLRGQDPQKLFF
>TRBJ1-1|TRBV7-2|TRBD1|NA
TGTGCCAGCAGCTTACGGACAGGCCGGGACAGTTACCGGAACACTGAAGCTTTCTTT
CASSLRTGRDSYRNTEAFF
>TRBJ2-1|TRBV10-3|TRBD2|NA
TGTGCCGCCCAGTCCGAAGCGGGGCTCAATGAGCAGTTCTTC
CAAQSEAGLNEQFF
>TRBJ1-1|TRBV4-1|TRBD1|NA
TGCGCCAGCAGCGAAAGACCTCCGTTCATATGGGACAGCCGGGACCTGAAGGCTTTCTTT
CASSERPPFIWDSRDLKAFF
>TRBJ1-1|TRBV20-1|NA|once
TGCAGCCCTACTGAAGCTTTCTTT
CSPTEAFF
>TRBJ2-7|TRBV27|TRBD1|once
TGTGCCAGCACAACGACAGGGAATAGCTCCTACGAGCAGTACTTC
CASTTTGNSSYEQYF
>TRBJ1-1|TRBV5-6|TRBD1|NA
TGTGCCAGCAGCGCCGACAGGGGGCAATGGGTGGGGACTGAAGCTTTCTTT
CASSADRGQWVGTEAFF
>TRBJ1-1|TRBV7-6|NA|NA
TGTGCCAGCAGCCCACCGGGGGGAGACACTGAAGCTTTCTTT
CASSPPGGDTEAFF
>TRBJ2-7|TRBV7-9|TRBD1|NA
TGTGCCAGCAGCCCTACCGGACAGGCCTACGAGCAGTACTTC
CASSPTGQAYEQYF
>TRBJ1-1|TRBV5-8|TRBD1|NA
TGTGCCAGCAGCGAGAATACAGGGGCGAGCACTGAAGCTTTCTTT
CASSENTGASTEAFF
>TRBJ2-1|TRBV4-3|TRBD1|NA
TGCGCCAGCAGCCATGAAATCCAGACAGGGTCGAACGTCGGTGAGCAGTTCTTC
CASSHEIQTGSNVGEQFF
>TRBJ1-2|TRBV5-6|TRBD1|few
TGTGCCAGCAGCTCACGCAGGGGGCGGTGGGGATATGGCTACACCTTC
CASSSRRGRWGYGYTF
>TRBJ2-3|TRBV7-2|NA|NA
TGTGCCAGCAGCCGTAGGTCGGGGGGCACAGATACGCAGTATTTT
CASSRRSGGTDTQYF
>TRBJ1-1|TRBV7-2|NA|NA
TGTGCCAGCAGCTTAGCGCGGGGAGACACTGAAGCTTTCTTT
CASSLARGDTEAFF
>TRBJ2-5|TRBV5-4|NA|NA
TGTGCCAGCAGCTTCCCGGGGGAAGAGACCCAGTACTTC
CASSFPGEETQYF
>TRBJ2-2|TRBV4-3|TRBD1|NA
TGCGCCAGCAGCCAAGTAAAGGCAGGGGGTGCCGGGGAGCTGTTTTTT
CASSQVKAGGAGELFF
>TRBJ2-1|TRBV7-6|NA|once
TGTGCCAGCAACGCACGGGGGGCGTCATCATTTGAGCAGTTCTTC
CASNARGASSFEQFF
>TRBJ1-6|TRBV30|TRBD1|NA
TGTGCCTGGAGTCCCCCTCCGGGACAGGGGCCTATAAATCCCCATAATTCACCCCTCCACTTT
CAWSPPPGQGPINPHNSPLHF
>TRBJ2-7|TRBV15|NA|NA
TGTGCCACCAGCAGGGGAGGACAAGGTTACCTCTGCGAGCAGTACTTC
CATSRGGQGYLCEQYF
>TRBJ1-5|TRBV5-4|TRBD1|NA
TGTGCCAGCAGCTTTACAATAGCGGACAGGGTGGATGAAAATCAGCCCCAGCATTTT
CASSFTIADRVDENQPQHF
>TRBJ1-2|TRBV6-4|NA|NA
TGTGCCAGCAGTCATTACCGACAGCATCATGGGGCTAACTATGGCTACACCTTC
CASSHYRQHHGANYGYTF
>TRBJ1-2|TRBV7-9|NA|NA
TGTGCCTGCGATCTACACTATCATGGCTACACCTTC
CACDLHYHGYTF